This T cell receptor beta chain is drawn from a study of T cell repertoires in cytomegalovirus infection. In the study overall: Public signatures in TCR beta pointed to CMV infection and matching HLA type. Study-wide results and limits: Cumulated frequencies of public TCR beta families served to identify carriers of CMV plus the relevant HLA. In two of eight donors, the top clonotype was HLA-C-restricted CMV-specific.

TCRdb re-called the reads with MiXCR, one entry per CDR3 protein. The data show 400,000 or so distinct CDR3 sequences, roughly 30% seen once. Trimming pared 4 bases from V and 0 bases from J, leaving 10 bases between. Per the germline V gene, CDR1 is SGHTA and CDR2 is FQGNSA. The CDR3 extends over 15 amino acids. There are many counts of this clonotype. As yet, its antigen is unknown. The receptor was derived from a human donor in good health (CMV status not recorded). Some clones in this sample may be carry-over from other donors' samples. Sample: PBMCs. The rearrangement joins TRBV7-2 to TRBJ2-1; TRBD2 is a possible D gene (6 bases). DNA for the CDR3: TGTGCCAGCAGCTCGGGACTTTCCTCCTACAATGAGCAGTTCTTC. Protein product: CASSSGLSSYNEQFF.